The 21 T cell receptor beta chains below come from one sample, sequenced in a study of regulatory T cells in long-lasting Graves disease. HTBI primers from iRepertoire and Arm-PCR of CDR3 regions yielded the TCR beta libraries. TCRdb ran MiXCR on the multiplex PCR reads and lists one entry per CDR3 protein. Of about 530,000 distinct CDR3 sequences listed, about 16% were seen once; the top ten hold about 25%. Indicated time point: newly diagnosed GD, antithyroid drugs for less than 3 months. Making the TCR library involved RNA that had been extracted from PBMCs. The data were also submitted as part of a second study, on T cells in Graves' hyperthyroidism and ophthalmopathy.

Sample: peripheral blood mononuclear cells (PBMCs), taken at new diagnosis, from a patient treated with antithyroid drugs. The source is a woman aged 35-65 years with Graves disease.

CDR3 bases: TGCGCCAGCAGTGATCCTGGACAGGGGGCGCAGGAGCAGTTCTTC. This gives the protein CASSDPGQGAQEQFF. The chain recombines TRBV10-2 with TRBJ2-1; 11 bases match TRBD1. V lost 3 bases to trimming and J lost 10 bases; unmatched junction nucleotides: 8. Germline V gives CDR1 WSHSY, CDR2 SAAADI. The CDR3 has 15 residues.

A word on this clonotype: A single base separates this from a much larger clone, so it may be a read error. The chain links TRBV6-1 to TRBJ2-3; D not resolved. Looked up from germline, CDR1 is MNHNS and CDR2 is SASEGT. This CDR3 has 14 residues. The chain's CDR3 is CANSTSLGTDTQYF. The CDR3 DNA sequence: TGTGCCAACAGTACGTCGCTGGGCACAGATACGCAGTATTTT.

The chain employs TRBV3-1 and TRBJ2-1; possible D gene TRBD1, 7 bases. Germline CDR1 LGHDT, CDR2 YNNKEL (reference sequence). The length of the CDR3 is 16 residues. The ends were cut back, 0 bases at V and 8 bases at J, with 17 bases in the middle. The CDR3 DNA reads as TGTGCCAGCAGCCAAGAAGCCAGCAGGGGGGCGGATGAGCAGTTCTTC. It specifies CASSQEASRGADEQFF.

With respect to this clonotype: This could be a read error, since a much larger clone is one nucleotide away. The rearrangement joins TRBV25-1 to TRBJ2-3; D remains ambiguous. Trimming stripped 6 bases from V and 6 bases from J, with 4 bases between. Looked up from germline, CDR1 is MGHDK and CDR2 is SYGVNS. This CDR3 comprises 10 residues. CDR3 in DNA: TGTGCCAGCAGATGGGATACGCAGTATTTT. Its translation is CASRWDTQYF.

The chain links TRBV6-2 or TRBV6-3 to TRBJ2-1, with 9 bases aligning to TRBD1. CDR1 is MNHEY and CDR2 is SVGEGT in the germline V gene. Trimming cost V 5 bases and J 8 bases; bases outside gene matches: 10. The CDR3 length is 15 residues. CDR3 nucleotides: TGTGCCAGCAGTGAAACGGGACAGGGTTATTATGAGCAGTTCTTC. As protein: CASSETGQGYYEQFF.

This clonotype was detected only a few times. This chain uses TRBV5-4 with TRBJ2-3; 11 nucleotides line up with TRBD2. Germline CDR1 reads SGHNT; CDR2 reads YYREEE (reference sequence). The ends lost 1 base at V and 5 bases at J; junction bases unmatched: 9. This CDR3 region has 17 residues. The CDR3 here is CASSLKLAGAEGDTQYF. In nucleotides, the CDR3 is TGTGCCAGCAGCTTGAAACTAGCGGGGGCAGAGGGAGATACGCAGTATTTT.

The CDR3 protein is CASFTSGGYNEQFF. The CDR3 region has the DNA TGTGCCAGCTTTACTAGCGGGGGCTACAATGAGCAGTTCTTC. The chain recombines TRBV12-3 or TRBV12-4 with TRBJ2-1, with TRBD2 matching over 11 bases. V was clipped by 8 bases and J by 3 bases; unmatched bases: 3. This CDR3 comprises 14 residues.

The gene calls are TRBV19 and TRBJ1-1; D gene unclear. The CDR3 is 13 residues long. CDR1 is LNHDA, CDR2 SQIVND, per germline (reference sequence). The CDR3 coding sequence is TGTGCTATAGGCTCCGGGAACTCGGGGAAAGCTTTCTTT. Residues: CAIGSGNSGKAFF.

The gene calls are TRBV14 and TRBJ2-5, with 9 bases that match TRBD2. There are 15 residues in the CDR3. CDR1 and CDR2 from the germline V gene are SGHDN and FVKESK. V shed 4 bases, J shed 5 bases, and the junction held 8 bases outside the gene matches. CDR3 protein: CASSRGTSPLETQYF. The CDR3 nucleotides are TGTGCCAGCAGCCGAGGGACTAGCCCCCTCGAGACCCAGTACTTC. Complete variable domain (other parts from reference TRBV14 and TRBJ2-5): EAGVTQFPSHSVIEKGQTVTLRCDPISGHDNLYWYRRVMGKEIKFLLHFVKESKQDESGMPNNRFLAERTGGTYSTLKVQPAELEDSGVYFCASSRGTSPLETQYFGPGTRLLVL.

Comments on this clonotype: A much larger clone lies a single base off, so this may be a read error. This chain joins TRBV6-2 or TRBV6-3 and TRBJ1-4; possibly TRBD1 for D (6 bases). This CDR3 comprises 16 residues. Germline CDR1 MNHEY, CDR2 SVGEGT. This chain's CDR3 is CASRSLPDRRNEKLLF. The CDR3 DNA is TGTGCCAGCAGATCGCTCCCCGACAGGAGGAATGAAAAACTGCTTTTT.

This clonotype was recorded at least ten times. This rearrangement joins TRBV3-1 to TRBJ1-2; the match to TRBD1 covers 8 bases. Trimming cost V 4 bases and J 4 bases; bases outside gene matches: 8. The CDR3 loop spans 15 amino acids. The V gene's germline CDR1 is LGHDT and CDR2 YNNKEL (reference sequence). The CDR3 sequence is CASSLTQGAGYGYTF. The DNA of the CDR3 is TGTGCCAGCAGCCTAACTCAGGGGGCTGGCTATGGCTACACCTTC. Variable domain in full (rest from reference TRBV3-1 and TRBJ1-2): DTAVSQTPKYLVTQMGNDKSIKCEQNLGHDTMYWYKQDSKKFLKIMFSYNNKELIINETVPNRFSPKSPDKAHLNLHINSLELGDSAVYFCASSLTQGAGYGYTFGSGTRLTVV.

The CDR3 loop is CASSSLDSGLTDTQYF. The CDR3 DNA reads TGTGCCAGCAGCTCCCTGGACTCTGGCCTCACAGATACGCAGTATTTT. This rearrangement joins TRBV11-2 to TRBJ2-3, with a weak D call TRBD2 (5 bases). This CDR3 region has 16 residues. Germline CDR1 SGHAT, CDR2 FQNNGV. Trimming took off 4 bases at V and 2 bases at J, with 16 bases between the two ends. Complete variable domain (other parts from reference TRBV11-2 and TRBJ2-3): EAGVAQSPRYKIIEKRQSVAFWCNPISGHATLYWYQQILGQGPKLLIQFQNNGVVDDSQLPKDRFSAERLKGVDSTLKIQPAKLEDSAVYLCASSSLDSGLTDTQYFGPGTRLTVL.

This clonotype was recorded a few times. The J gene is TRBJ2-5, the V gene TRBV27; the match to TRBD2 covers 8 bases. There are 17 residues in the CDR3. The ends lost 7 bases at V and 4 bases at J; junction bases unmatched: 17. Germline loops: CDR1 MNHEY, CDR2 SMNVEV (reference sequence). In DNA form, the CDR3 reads TGTGCCAGCATTCCTCAATGGCCGGGAGGGGCCGGAGAGACCCAGTACTTC. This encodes CASIPQWPGGAGETQYF.

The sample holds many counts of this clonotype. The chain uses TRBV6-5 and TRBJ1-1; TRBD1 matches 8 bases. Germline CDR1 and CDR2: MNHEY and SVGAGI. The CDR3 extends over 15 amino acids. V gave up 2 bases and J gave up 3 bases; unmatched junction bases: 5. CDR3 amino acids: CASSYKGQAYTEAFF. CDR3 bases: TGTGCCAGCAGTTACAAGGGACAGGCCTACACTGAAGCTTTCTTT.

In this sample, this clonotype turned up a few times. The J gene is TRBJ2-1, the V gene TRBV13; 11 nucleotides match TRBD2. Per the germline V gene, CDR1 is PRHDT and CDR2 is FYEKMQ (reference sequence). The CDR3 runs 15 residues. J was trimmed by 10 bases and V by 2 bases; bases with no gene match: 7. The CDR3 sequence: CASSLTQRTSGEQFF. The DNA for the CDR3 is TGTGCCAGCAGCTTAACCCAAAGGACTAGCGGGGAGCAGTTCTTC.

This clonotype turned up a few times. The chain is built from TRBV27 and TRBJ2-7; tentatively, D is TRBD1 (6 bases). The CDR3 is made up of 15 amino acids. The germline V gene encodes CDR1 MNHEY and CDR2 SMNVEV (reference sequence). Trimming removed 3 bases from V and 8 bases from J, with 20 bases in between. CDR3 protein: CASSFQGRPSPKQYF. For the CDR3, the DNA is TGTGCCAGCAGTTTCCAGGGGCGACCCTCCCCGAAGCAGTACTTC.

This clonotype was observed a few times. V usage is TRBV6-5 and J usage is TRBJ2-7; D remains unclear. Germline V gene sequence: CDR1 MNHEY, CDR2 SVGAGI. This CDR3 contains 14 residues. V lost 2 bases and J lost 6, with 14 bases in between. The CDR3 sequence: CASSYNRVGPEQYF. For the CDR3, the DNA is TGTGCCAGCAGTTACAATCGGGTAGGGCCCGAGCAGTACTTC.

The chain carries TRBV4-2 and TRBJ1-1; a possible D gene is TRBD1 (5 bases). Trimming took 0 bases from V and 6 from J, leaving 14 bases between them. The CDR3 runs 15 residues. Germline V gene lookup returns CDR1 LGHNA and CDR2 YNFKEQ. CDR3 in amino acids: CASSQDGAGFSEAFF. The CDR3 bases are TGTGCCAGCAGCCAAGATGGGGCGGGGTTTTCTGAAGCTTTCTTT.

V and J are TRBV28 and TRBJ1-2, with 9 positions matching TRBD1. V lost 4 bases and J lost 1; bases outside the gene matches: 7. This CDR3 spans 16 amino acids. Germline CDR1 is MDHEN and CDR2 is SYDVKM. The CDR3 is CASSSPGTGNNYGYTF. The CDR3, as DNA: TGTGCCAGCAGTTCACCGGGGACAGGGAATAACTATGGCTACACCTTC.

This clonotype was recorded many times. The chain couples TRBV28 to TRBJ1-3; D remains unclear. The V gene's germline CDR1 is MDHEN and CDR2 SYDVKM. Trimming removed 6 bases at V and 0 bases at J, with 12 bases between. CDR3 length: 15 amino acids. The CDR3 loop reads CASSPGSASGNTIYF. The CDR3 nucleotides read TGTGCCAGCAGCCCCGGGTCAGCCTCTGGAAACACCATATATTTT. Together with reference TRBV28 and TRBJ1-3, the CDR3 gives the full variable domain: DVKVTQSSRYLVKRTGEKVFLECVQDMDHENMFWYRQDPGLGLRLIYFSYDVKMKEKGDIPEGYSVSREKKERFSLILESASTNQTSMYLCASSPGSASGNTIYFGEGSWLTVV.

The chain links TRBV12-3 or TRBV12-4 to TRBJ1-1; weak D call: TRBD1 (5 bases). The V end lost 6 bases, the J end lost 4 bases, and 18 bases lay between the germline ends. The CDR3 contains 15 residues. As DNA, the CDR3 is TGTGCCAGCAGCTCCTGGACCGGGGCGGGCACTGAAGCTTTCTTT. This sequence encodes CASSSWTGAGTEAFF.